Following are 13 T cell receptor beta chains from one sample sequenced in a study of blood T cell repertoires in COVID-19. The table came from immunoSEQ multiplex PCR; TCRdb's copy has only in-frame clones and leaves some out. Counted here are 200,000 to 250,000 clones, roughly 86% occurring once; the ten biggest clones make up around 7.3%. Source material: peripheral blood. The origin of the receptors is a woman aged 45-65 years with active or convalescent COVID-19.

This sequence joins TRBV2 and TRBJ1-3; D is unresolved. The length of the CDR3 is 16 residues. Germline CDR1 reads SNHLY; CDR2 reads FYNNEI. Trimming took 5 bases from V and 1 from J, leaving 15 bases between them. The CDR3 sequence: CASSSSGKGSGNTIYF. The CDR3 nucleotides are TGTGCCAGCAGTTCCTCGGGGAAAGGGTCTGGAAACACCATATATTTT. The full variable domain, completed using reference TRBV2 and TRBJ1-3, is EPEVTQTPSHQVTQMGQEVILRCVPISNHLYFYWYRQILGQKVEFLVSFYNNEISEKSEIFDDQFSVERPDGSNFTLKIRSTKLEDSAMYFCASSSSGKGSGNTIYFGEGSWLTVV.

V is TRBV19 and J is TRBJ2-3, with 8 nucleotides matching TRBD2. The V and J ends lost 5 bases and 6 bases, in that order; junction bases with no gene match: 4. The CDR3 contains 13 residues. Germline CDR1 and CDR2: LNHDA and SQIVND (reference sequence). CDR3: CASSSRGEDTQYF. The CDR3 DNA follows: TGTGCCAGTAGTTCGCGGGGGGAGGATACGCAGTATTTT.

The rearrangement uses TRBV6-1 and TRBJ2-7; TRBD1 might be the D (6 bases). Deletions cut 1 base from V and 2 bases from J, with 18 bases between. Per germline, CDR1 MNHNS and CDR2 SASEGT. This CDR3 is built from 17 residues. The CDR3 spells CASSEGWQGSRAYEQYF. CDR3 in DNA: TGTGCCAGCAGTGAAGGTTGGCAGGGGTCTCGGGCCTACGAGCAGTACTTC.

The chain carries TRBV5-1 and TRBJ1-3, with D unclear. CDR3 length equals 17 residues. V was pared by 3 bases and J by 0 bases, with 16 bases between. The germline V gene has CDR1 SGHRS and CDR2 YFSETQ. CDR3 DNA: TGCGCCAGCAGCTCGGCCCGGGGTACCTTCTCTGGAAACACCATATATTTT. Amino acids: CASSSARGTFSGNTIYF.

In nucleotides, the CDR3 is TGTGCCAGCAGCCGTACAGGGGCGAACACTGAAGCTTTCTTT. Translating gives CASSRTGANTEAFF. The J gene is TRBJ1-1, the V gene TRBV6-5, with 7 nucleotides matching TRBD1. The length of the CDR3 is 14 residues. Looked up from germline, CDR1 is MNHEY and CDR2 is SVGAGI. V trimming: 6 bases; J trimming: 1 base; junction bases outside the gene matches: 5.

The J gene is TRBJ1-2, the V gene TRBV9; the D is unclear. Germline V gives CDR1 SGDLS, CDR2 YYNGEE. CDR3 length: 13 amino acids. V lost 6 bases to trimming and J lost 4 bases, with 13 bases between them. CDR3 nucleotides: TGTGCCAGCAAACCGGGTATCGGCTATGGCTACACCTTC. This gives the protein CASKPGIGYGYTF.

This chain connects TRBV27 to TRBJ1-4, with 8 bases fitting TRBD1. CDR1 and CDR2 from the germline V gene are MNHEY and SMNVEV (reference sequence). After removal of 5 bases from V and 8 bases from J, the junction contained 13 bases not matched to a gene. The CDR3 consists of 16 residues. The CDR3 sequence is CASSTQGGVRREKLFF. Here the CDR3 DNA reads TGTGCCAGCAGTACACAGGGGGGGGTAAGGCGCGAAAAACTGTTTTTT.

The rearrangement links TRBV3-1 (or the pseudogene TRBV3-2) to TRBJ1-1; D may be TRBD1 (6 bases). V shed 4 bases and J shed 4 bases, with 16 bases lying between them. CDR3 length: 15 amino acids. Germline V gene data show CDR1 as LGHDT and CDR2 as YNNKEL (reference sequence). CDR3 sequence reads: CASSLGGGATTEAFF. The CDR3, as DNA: TGTGCCAGCAGCCTAGGCGGGGGGGCTACCACTGAAGCTTTCTTT.

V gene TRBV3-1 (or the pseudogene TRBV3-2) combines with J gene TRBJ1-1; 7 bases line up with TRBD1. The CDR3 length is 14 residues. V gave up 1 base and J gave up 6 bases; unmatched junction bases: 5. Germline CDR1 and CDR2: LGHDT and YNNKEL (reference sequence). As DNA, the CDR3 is TGTGCCAGCAGCCAAGTTCAGGGGGTAGCTGAAGCTTTCTTT. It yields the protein CASSQVQGVAEAFF.

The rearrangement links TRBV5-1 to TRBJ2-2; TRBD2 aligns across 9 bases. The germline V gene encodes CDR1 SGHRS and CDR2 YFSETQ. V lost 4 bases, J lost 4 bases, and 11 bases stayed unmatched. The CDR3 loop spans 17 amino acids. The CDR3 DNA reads TGCGCCAGCAGCCGAACTCCCGGGACTAGCAGCACCGGGGAGCTGTTTTTT. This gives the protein CASSRTPGTSSTGELFF.

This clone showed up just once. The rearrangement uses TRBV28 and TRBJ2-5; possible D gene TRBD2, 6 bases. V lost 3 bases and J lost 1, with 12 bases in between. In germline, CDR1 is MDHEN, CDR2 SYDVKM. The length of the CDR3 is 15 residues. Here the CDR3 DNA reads TGTGCCAGCAGTTTCGTCGGGGACTTCCAAGAGACCCAGTACTTC. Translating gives CASSFVGDFQETQYF.

This CDR3 reads CASSEDNEGYGYTF. The CDR3 bases are TGTGCCAGCAGTGAGGATAACGAGGGCTATGGCTACACCTTC. The rearrangement links TRBV6-4 to TRBJ1-2; unclear D gene. This CDR3 has 14 amino acids. Germline assignment: CDR1 MRHNA and CDR2 SNTAGT. Trimming left V 3 bases short and J 4 bases short, with 12 bases between.

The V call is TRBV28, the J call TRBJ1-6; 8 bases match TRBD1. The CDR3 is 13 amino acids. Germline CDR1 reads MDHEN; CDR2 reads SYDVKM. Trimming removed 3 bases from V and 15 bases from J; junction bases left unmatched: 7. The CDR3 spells CASSLGTGAYLHF. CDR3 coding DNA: TGTGCCAGCAGTTTGGGGACAGGTGCATACCTCCACTTT.